The present entry profiles one T cell receptor beta chain with its context. Its antigen is not known. This entry is derived from a study of T cell responses to AZD1222 COVID-19 vaccine. Whole-study findings and limits: Seropositivity was recorded at baseline in only 6 or 7 AZD1222 recipients.

The method was immunoSEQ multiplex PCR; TCRdb's version includes in-frame clones alone and lacks a portion of them. Counted here are 95,000 to 110,000 clones, 90% occurring once; the ten biggest clones make up under 5.5%. V lost 3 bases, J lost 5 bases, and 8 bases stayed unmatched. CDR1 is MDHEN, CDR2 SYDVKM, per germline. This CDR3 contains 15 residues. Sequencing used peripheral blood, obtained on day 0 of AZD1222 vaccination. This rearrangement joins TRBV28 to TRBJ2-5; 8 nucleotides line up with TRBD1. The sequence derives from an adult in good health. The CDR3 DNA reads as TGTGCCAGCAGTTTCCAGGGGGCGCTTAATGAGACCCAGTACTTC. This encodes CASSFQGALNETQYF.